This T cell receptor (beta chain) was identified during a study of T-cell reconstitution after alpha-beta-depleted transplantation in children. This clonotype occurred many times. The V and J ends lost 6 bases and 3 bases respectively, with 9 bases between them. This CDR3 spans 13 amino acids. TCRbeta library construction was performed incorporating unique molecular identifiers. TCRdb re-analysed the PCR reads in MiXCR, keeping a single row per CDR3 protein. Of around 600,000 distinct CDR3 sequences in the sample, about 15% were seen once. The TCR comes from a human donor who donated a stem cell graft to a child with acute myeloid leukemia. The chain couples TRBV12-3 or TRBV12-4 to TRBJ2-1; D possibly corresponds to TRBD2 (5 bases). The sequences come from PBMCs from the stem cell graft donor, collected from the stem cell graft. CDR3 DNA sequence: TGTGCCAGCAGCTCCGGGGTCTACAATGAGCAGTTCTTC. Translating gives CASSSGVYNEQFF.